These 10 T cell receptor beta chains share one sample of origin, sequenced in a study of cytomegalovirus exposure and HLA in healthy donors. Generated by immunoSEQ multiplex PCR, the TCRdb table keeps only in-frame clones and is missing some. The table lists approximately 210,000 clones, about 82% of them singletons. The sample taken for sequencing was PBMCs. The receptors shown here come from a woman younger than 35 in good health and CMV-seronegative.

The chain uses TRBV5-6 and TRBJ2-7, with a tentative D call TRBD2 (6 bases). Germline CDR1 is SGHDT and CDR2 is YYEEEE. The germline V and J ends were trimmed by 4 bases and 7 bases, with 12 bases remaining between them. The CDR3 runs to 12 residues. CDR3 in DNA: TGTGCCAGCAGCCCGGGGGTGGGAGAGCAGTACTTC. This encodes CASSPGVGEQYF.

V is TRBV25-1 and J is TRBJ1-6; TRBD1 matches at 9 bases. The CDR3 runs 12 residues. The V and J ends lost 10 bases and 8 bases, in that order; junction bases with no gene match: 3. Germline CDR1 MGHDK, CDR2 SYGVNS. CDR3 residues: CATTGGYSPLHF. The DNA of the CDR3 is TGTGCCACCACAGGGGGCTATTCACCCCTCCACTTT. Full variable domain (remainder filled in from reference TRBV25-1 and TRBJ1-6): EADIYQTPRYLVIGTGKKITLECSQTMGHDKMYWYQQDPGMELHLIHYSYGVNSTEKGDLSSESTVSRIRTEHFPLTLESARPSHTSQYLCATTGGYSPLHFGNGTRLTVT.

The chain links TRBV7-2 to TRBJ1-2, with 7 bases identical to TRBD1. CDR1 is SGHTA and CDR2 is FQGNSA in the germline V gene. Germline trimming cut 5 bases from V and 3 bases from J; bases unmatched to any gene: 6. The CDR3 runs to 14 residues. This chain's CDR3 is CASSIQTGDYGYTF. The CDR3 DNA reads as TGTGCCAGCAGCATACAAACAGGGGACTATGGCTACACCTTC.

This chain connects TRBV6-5 to TRBJ1-2; tentative D call: TRBD1 (5 bases). V was pared by 6 bases and J by 6 bases, with 17 bases between. Per the germline V gene, CDR1 is MNHEY and CDR2 is SVGAGI. The CDR3 consists of 14 residues. CDR3 nucleotide sequence: TGTGCCAGCAGATACAGGACAACGGGGGATGGCTACACCTTC. Translation: CASRYRTTGDGYTF.

To note about this clone: Given a much more abundant clone one base away, this may be a read error. The chain joins TRBV27 to TRBJ2-2; D ambiguous. The CDR3 is 13 residues long. The germline V gene encodes CDR1 MNHEY and CDR2 SMNVEV (reference sequence). V gave up 5 bases and J gave up 0 bases, with 4 bases separating them. CDR3 DNA: TGTGCCAGCAGTCCCTCGAACACCGGGGAGCTGTTTTTT. Protein product: CASSPSNTGELFF.

V and J are TRBV5-4 and TRBJ1-2, with 9 bases fitting TRBD1. The V and J ends lost 1 base and 6 bases, in that order; junction bases with no gene match: 7. The CDR3 covers 15 residues. Germline assignment: CDR1 SGHNT and CDR2 YYREEE (reference sequence). CDR3 protein: CASSLSWGQGDGYTF. Here the CDR3 DNA reads TGTGCCAGCAGCTTGTCTTGGGGACAGGGCGATGGCTACACCTTC. Combining the CDR3 with reference TRBV5-4 and TRBJ1-2 gives the whole variable domain ETGVTQSPTHLIKTRGQQVTLRCSSQSGHNTVSWYQQALGQGPQFIFQYYREEENGRGNFPPRFSGLQFPNYSSELNVNALELDDSALYLCASSLSWGQGDGYTFGSGTRLTVV.

The genes are TRBV4-1 and TRBJ1-2, with 10 nucleotides matching TRBD1. The CDR3 covers 14 residues. Looked up from germline, CDR1 is MGHRA and CDR2 is YSYEKL. The junction had 4 bases not matched to a gene; V was cut back by 1 base and J by 8 bases. The CDR3 here is CASSQGQGAGGYTF. In DNA form, the CDR3 reads TGCGCCAGCAGCCAAGGACAGGGGGCAGGCGGCTACACCTTC.

V gene TRBV9 combines with J gene TRBJ1-2; 8 nucleotides line up with TRBD1. Trimming cost V 3 bases and J 4 bases; bases outside gene matches: 8. CDR1 SGDLS and CDR2 YYNGEE come from the germline V gene. This CDR3 comprises 15 residues. CDR3 bases: TGTGCCAGCAGCGCCGGGACAGGAGATTTCTATGGCTACACCTTC. Translation: CASSAGTGDFYGYTF.

The V gene is TRBV29-1, the J gene TRBJ2-3; 7 bases agree with TRBD2. CDR3 size: 17 residues. Germline CDR1 reads SQVTM; CDR2 reads ANQGSEA. J was trimmed by 2 bases and V by 4 bases; bases with no gene match: 15. DNA for the CDR3: TGCAGCGTTGCTGGGGGGGACCTGCGTTTCTTCACAGATACGCAGTATTTT. As protein: CSVAGGDLRFFTDTQYF.

J is TRBJ1-4 and V is TRBV5-1, with D maybe TRBD1 (6 bases). Germline CDR1 reads SGHRS; CDR2 reads YFSETQ. CDR3 length equals 15 residues. V lost 0 bases and J lost 8, with 14 bases in between. CDR3 protein: CASSLASRTVEKLFF. CDR3 coding DNA: TGCGCCAGCAGCTTGGCTAGTAGGACAGTAGAAAAACTGTTTTTT.